This is a list of T cell receptor beta chains from one sample in a study of OX40 agonist ivuxolimab in advanced cancers. Only in-frame clones appear in the TCRdb table, and some are missing; sequencing was by immunoSEQ multiplex PCR. The sample lists tens of thousands of clones, approximately 88% occurring once. Sequenced material: CD4+ or CD8+ T cells sorted from blood, taken in a trial of the OX40 agonist ivuxolimab. These receptors came from an adult with an advanced solid tumor such as melanoma, head and neck, liver or kidney cancer. Each CDR3 is given with its conserved first and last residue. D genes are given only for firm matches. A row's size may be missing; if present it is once, few, many or a size class.

>-|-|TRBV6-5|TRBJ1-1
TGTGCCAGCAGTTATTCGGATCCGAACACTGAAGCTTTCTTT
CASSYSDPNTEAFF
>-|TRBD1|TRBV6-1|TRBJ2-5
TGTGCCAGCCCCGGTCCGACAGGGGGCTCAGAGACCCAGTACTTC
CASPGPTGGSETQYF
>-|TRBD1|TRBV14|TRBJ1-4
TGTGCCAGCAGGAAGACAGGGTACAGTAATGAAAAACTGTTTTTT
CASRKTGYSNEKLFF
>-|-|TRBV4-1|TRBJ2-1
TGCGCCAGCAGCCAAGATACGAGGCAACGGGACTGGCAGTTCTTC
CASSQDTRQRDWQFF
>-|-|TRBV28|TRBJ1-1
TGTGCCAGCAGGGGTCAGGGCCTCCGAAAGGCTGAAGCTTTCTTT
CASRGQGLRKAEAFF
>once|TRBD2|TRBV7-8|TRBJ2-1
TGTGCCAGCAGCTTAGGGGTAGCGGGGGGGCGAGAGCAGTTCTTC
CASSLGVAGGREQFF
>-|-|TRBV5-1|TRBJ1-2
TGCGCCAGCAGCTATATGACGGGCTCTGGCTACACCTTC
CASSYMTGSGYTF
>-|-|TRBV28|TRBJ1-5
TGTGCCAGCAGTTTCTATCGGTCGAATCAGCCCCAGCATTTT
CASSFYRSNQPQHF
>-|-|TRBV18|TRBJ1-1
TGTGCCAGCTCACCGACAGAGTACACTGAAGCTTTCTTT
CASSPTEYTEAFF
>-|-|TRBV4-1|TRBJ1-1
TGCGCCAGCAGCCAAGTTGTAGGGGCTGAAGCTTTCTTT
CASSQVVGAEAFF
>-|TRBD2|TRBV27|TRBJ2-1
TGTGCCAGCAGCTCAAATGGACTAGCGGGAAGTGAGCAGTTCTTC
CASSSNGLAGSEQFF
>once|-|TRBV19|TRBJ1-1
TGTGCCAGTAGTGCTACGGTGGACACTGAAGCTTTCTTT
CASSATVDTEAFF
>-|-|TRBV28|TRBJ2-2
TGTGCCAGCAGTTTAGGAGGGGACACCGGGGAGCTGTTTTTT
CASSLGGDTGELFF
>-|TRBD1|TRBV5-4|TRBJ1-4
TGTGCCAGCAGCTTTACAGGGGGAAATGAAAAGCTGTTTTTT
CASSFTGGNEKLFF
>-|TRBD2|TRBV19|TRBJ2-2
TGTGCCAGTACCTCGGCGGGACTAGCAGTCTATACGAACACCGGGGAGCTGTTTTTT
CASTSAGLAVYTNTGELFF
>-|-|TRBV19|TRBJ1-3
TGTGCCAGTACCTGGAGCTCTGGAAACACCATATATTTT
CASTWSSGNTIYF
>-|-|TRBV13|TRBJ1-2
TGTGCCAGCAGCGTAGCTAACTATGGCTACACCTTC
CASSVANYGYTF
>-|TRBD1|TRBV15|TRBJ2-1
TGTGCCACCAGCAGCAGGGGGCCTCTCGATGAGCAGTTCTTC
CATSSRGPLDEQFF
>-|-|TRBV6-1|TRBJ1-2
TGTGCCAGCAGTGAATTTGACGCGAACTATGGCTACACCTTC
CASSEFDANYGYTF
>-|-|TRBV10-3|TRBJ1-5
TGTGCCATCAGTGAGTTCACCGCGGATCAGCCCCAGCATTTT
CAISEFTADQPQHF
>-|-|TRBV4-1|TRBJ1-3
TGCGCCAGCAGCCAAGGGGCAGGTTTCGTCTCTGGAAACACCATATATTTT
CASSQGAGFVSGNTIYF
>-|TRBD1|TRBV29-1|TRBJ2-3
TGCAGCGTCGGACAGGGTCCAGATACGCAGTATTTT
CSVGQGPDTQYF
>-|-|TRBV6-5|TRBJ1-2
TGTGCCAGCAGTTACTCGAGTCCCGACTATGGCTACACCTTC
CASSYSSPDYGYTF
>-|-|TRBV19|TRBJ2-1
TGTGCCAGTAGACAAGGGGTTAGCTCCTACAATGAGCAGTTCTTC
CASRQGVSSYNEQFF
>-|TRBD1|TRBV5-1|TRBJ1-1
TGCGCCAGCAGCTCCGCCTCCCCCGACAGGGGGACTGAAGCTTTCTTT
CASSSASPDRGTEAFF
>-|-|TRBV4-1|TRBJ2-5
TGCGCCAGCAGCCAAGTCGGGGAACACCAAGAGACCCAGTACTTC
CASSQVGEHQETQYF
>few|-|TRBV2|TRBJ1-5
TGTGAACAGCTAGCCCTTAGCAATCAGCCCCAGCATTTT
CEQLALSNQPQHF
>-|-|TRBV5-6|TRBJ1-6
TGTGCCAGCAGCGCTGGACGGTATAATTCACCCCTCCACTTT
CASSAGRYNSPLHF
>once|TRBD1|TRBV13|TRBJ2-3
TGTGCCAGCAGCCGGACAGGTGGGGATACGCAGTATTTT
CASSRTGGDTQYF
>-|-|TRBV30|TRBJ1-5
TGTGCCTGGAGTAAAGGGGTTGGTCAGCCCCAGCATTTT
CAWSKGVGQPQHF
>-|-|TRBV4-1|TRBJ1-1
TGCGCCAGCAGCCGGACAGCGAACACTGAAGCTTTCTTT
CASSRTANTEAFF
>-|TRBD1|TRBV15|TRBJ2-7
TGTGCCACCAGCAGGGACAGGGGGGTGGAGGAGCAGTACTTC
CATSRDRGVEEQYF
>-|-|TRBV10-1|TRBJ2-3
TGCGCCAGCAGTGAAGGTAGCGGCACTAGCACAGATACGCAGTATTTT
CASSEGSGTSTDTQYF
>-|-|TRBV5-4|TRBJ2-5
TGTGCCAGCAGCTGGGGGACCCAGTACTTC
CASSWGTQYF
>-|-|TRBV2|TRBJ1-2
TGTGCCAGCAGTGAGGCGGGGGGCTACACCTTC
CASSEAGGYTF
>-|-|TRBV27|TRBJ2-5
TGTGCCAGCAGTTTATCGGGGCCCGGGAGCTGGGAGACCCAGTACTTC
CASSLSGPGSWETQYF
>medium-sized|-|TRBV5-1|TRBJ2-3
TGCGCCAGCAGCCCTAATAGCGGTGCTAGCACAGATACGCAGTATTTT
CASSPNSGASTDTQYF
>-|TRBD1|TRBV27|TRBJ2-1
TGTGCCAGCAGTACGGACGCCTTACGGACAGGGGGACTTTACAATGAGCAGTTCTTC
CASSTDALRTGGLYNEQFF
>-|-|TRBV10-3|TRBJ2-1
TGTGCCATCAGTGATCTTCGGGACATCGACAATGAGCAGTTCTTC
CAISDLRDIDNEQFF
>-|-|TRBV5-6|TRBJ1-2
TGTGCCAGCAGCTCAGAAGGGGGTTACTATGGCTACACCTTC
CASSSEGGYYGYTF
>-|-|TRBV5-6|TRBJ2-1
TGTGCCAGCAGCCCCCGGGGGTCCGCCTACAATGAGCAGTTCTTC
CASSPRGSAYNEQFF
>-|TRBD1|TRBV19|TRBJ1-6
TGTGCCAGTAGTATGACACCAGGGGGAAATTCACCCCTCCACTTT
CASSMTPGGNSPLHF
>-|-|TRBV9|TRBJ2-3
TGTGCCAGCAGCGTAGTCGGACAGCCTAGCACAGATACGCAGTATTTT
CASSVVGQPSTDTQYF
>-|-|TRBV4-1|TRBJ2-5
TGCGCCAGCAGCCACCCTTTATCCGGGGAGACCCAGTACTTC
CASSHPLSGETQYF
>-|TRBD2|TRBV5-4|TRBJ2-3
TGTGCCAGCAGCGCCCTTGGGACTAGCGGCCATACGCAGTATTTT
CASSALGTSGHTQYF